One and the same sample provided the 29 T cell receptor beta chains below, sequenced in a study of blood T cell repertoires in COVID-19. Sequenced by immunoSEQ multiplex PCR; TCRdb stores in-frame clones only, minus some. The data hold roughly 280,000 clones, with over 75% observed a single time. Sequencing input: peripheral blood. Source of these receptors: a woman in her 70s with acute or convalescent COVID-19.

The chain has TRBV6-1 and TRBJ2-1, with 10 bases matching TRBD2. V shed 2 bases and J 3 bases; nucleotides not matched to a gene: 7. The V gene's germline CDR1 is MNHNS and CDR2 SASEGT. The CDR3 extends over 17 amino acids. The CDR3: CASSESGASGGYNEQFF. The CDR3 DNA reads TGTGCCAGCAGTGAATCGGGGGCTAGCGGGGGCTACAATGAGCAGTTCTTC.

This sequence joins TRBV19 and TRBJ1-6; D is uncertain. Per the germline V gene, CDR1 is LNHDA and CDR2 is SQIVND (reference sequence). Trimming took off 5 bases at V and 15 bases at J, with 17 bases between the two ends. There are 13 residues in the CDR3. The CDR3 nucleotides are TGTGCCAGTAGTTGGCAGATCGGGATCCTCCTCCACTTT. Amino acid sequence: CASSWQIGILLHF.

V gene TRBV5-4 combines with J gene TRBJ2-1, with a possible D match to TRBD2 (6 bases). Trimming pared 0 bases from V and 5 bases from J, leaving 21 bases between. The CDR3 has 18 residues. Germline V gene sequence: CDR1 SGHNT, CDR2 YYREEE (reference sequence). CDR3 amino acids: CASSLGAPTSQLNNEQFF. CDR3 DNA sequence: TGTGCCAGCAGCTTGGGGGCCCCAACTAGCCAGCTCAACAATGAGCAGTTCTTC.

The chain combines TRBV2 with TRBJ2-6; TRBD2 matches at 7 bases. The V segment lost 4 bases and the J segment 4 bases; nucleotides outside the gene matches: 7. CDR1 SNHLY and CDR2 FYNNEI come from the germline V gene. The CDR3 has 16 residues. CDR3 in DNA: TGTGCCAGCAGTGTAGGAGCGGGGCCCGGGGCCAACGTCCTGACTTTC. Translating it yields CASSVGAGPGANVLTF. Looking up the rest from reference TRBV2 and TRBJ2-6 gives the full variable domain: EPEVTQTPSHQVTQMGQEVILRCVPISNHLYFYWYRQILGQKVEFLVSFYNNEISEKSEIFDDQFSVERPDGSNFTLKIRSTKLEDSAMYFCASSVGAGPGANVLTFGAGSRLTVL.

This clone was seen only once. The rearrangement uses TRBV9 and TRBJ2-5; weak D call: TRBD1 (6 bases). Germline values: CDR1 SGDLS, CDR2 YYNGEE. The CDR3 sequence is 15 residues long. Trimming shortened V by 5 bases and J by 3 bases, and 17 bases separated the two germline ends. CDR3 DNA: TGTGCCAGCAGACAGGGCTGGGGAGAAAAAGAGACCCAGTACTTC. The encoded protein is CASRQGWGEKETQYF.

V and J are TRBV5-1 and TRBJ1-1, with D possibly TRBD1 on 5 matching bases. The V and J ends lost 4 bases and 3 bases respectively, with 10 bases between them. From germline, CDR1 is SGHRS and CDR2 YFSETQ. The CDR3 is made up of 13 amino acids. DNA for the CDR3: TGCGCCAGCAGCAGAGACAGCTACACTGAAGCTTTCTTT. It translates to CASSRDSYTEAFF.

The rearrangement joins TRBV27 to TRBJ1-6, with D possibly TRBD1 on 6 matching bases. The V gene lost 3 bases and the J gene lost 7 bases, with 7 bases spanning the gap. Germline V CDR1 and CDR2: MNHEY, SMNVEV (reference sequence). CDR3 length: 13 residues. The CDR3 DNA reads TGTGCCAGCAGTTTGCAGGGGAATTCACCCCTCCACTTT. Residues: CASSLQGNSPLHF.

This clone was seen just once. The V call is TRBV6-2 or TRBV6-3, the J call TRBJ1-6; 7 bases line up with TRBD1. After removal of 0 bases from V and 0 bases from J, the junction contained 8 bases not matched to a gene. The V gene's germline CDR1 is MNHEY and CDR2 SVGEGT. This CDR3 spans 19 amino acids. In DNA, the CDR3 is TGTGCCAGCAGTTACTCTACAGGGGCCAGGAGCTCCTATAATTCACCCCTCCACTTT. It encodes CASSYSTGARSSYNSPLHF.

The chain uses TRBV5-1 and TRBJ1-1; D unresolved. The V and J ends lost 5 bases and 0 bases respectively, with 14 bases between them. The CDR3 covers 15 residues. Germline values: CDR1 SGHRS, CDR2 YFSETQ. The CDR3, as DNA: TGCGCCAGCAGGCTTTCCCCTACAGTGAACACTGAAGCTTTCTTT. The encoded protein is CASRLSPTVNTEAFF.

J is TRBJ2-2 and V is TRBV5-1; 8 bases align to TRBD2. The CDR3 is 16 residues long. The germline gives CDR1 SGHRS, CDR2 YFSETQ. J was trimmed by 5 bases and V by 0 bases; bases with no gene match: 6. For the CDR3, the DNA is TGCGCCAGCAGCTTGGGCGGGACTAGTCGGACCGGGGAGCTGTTTTTT. Its translation: CASSLGGTSRTGELFF.

J is TRBJ2-5 and V is TRBV27, with D maybe TRBD2 (6 bases). Germline CDR1 and CDR2: MNHEY and SMNVEV (reference sequence). V was pared by 3 bases and J by 5 bases, with 13 bases between. This CDR3 region has 14 residues. In DNA form, the CDR3 reads TGTGCCAGCAGTTTTACTAGCTATTCTGAGACCCAGTACTTC. This codes for CASSFTSYSETQYF.

The sample holds one count of this clone. This rearrangement joins TRBV7-6 to TRBJ1-1, with TRBD1 identical over 7 bases. Germline loops: CDR1 SGHVS, CDR2 FNYEAQ. V shed 5 bases, J shed 1 base, and the junction held 7 bases outside the gene matches. The CDR3 has 15 residues. In DNA, the CDR3 is TGTGCCAGCAGCGCCGGACAGGCCAAGAACACTGAAGCTTTCTTT. It codes for CASSAGQAKNTEAFF. The full variable domain, rest sourced from reference TRBV7-6 and TRBJ1-1, is GAGVSQSPRYKVTKRGQDVALRCDPISGHVSLYWYRQALGQGPEFLTYFNYEAQQDKSGLPNDRFSAERPEGSISTLTIQRTEQRDSAMYRCASSAGQAKNTEAFFGQGTRLTVV.

This chain uses TRBV11-3 with TRBJ1-1; D ambiguous. Germline-derived CDR1 and CDR2 are SGHNT and YENEEA. Trimming left V 5 bases short and J 1 base short, with 11 bases between. CDR3 size: 14 residues. CDR3 DNA: TGTGCCAGCAGCCCGGGTAGAGAGAACACTGAAGCTTTCTTT. This encodes CASSPGRENTEAFF.

V and J are TRBV11-2 and TRBJ1-1, with 10 bases aligning to TRBD1. J gave up 1 base and V 8 bases, and 4 bases lay outside the gene matches. This CDR3 has 14 residues. Per germline, CDR1 SGHAT and CDR2 FQNNGV. The CDR3 here is CASGRTGGNTEAFF. The CDR3 DNA sequence: TGTGCCAGCGGGCGGACAGGGGGGAACACTGAAGCTTTCTTT.

This chain joins TRBV7-2 and TRBJ1-5; D is perhaps TRBD1 (6 bases). Looked up from germline, CDR1 is SGHTA and CDR2 is FQGNSA. This CDR3 region has 14 residues. Trimming removed 5 bases at V and 0 bases at J, with 8 bases between. The CDR3 sequence is CASSQGYSNQPQHF. DNA for the CDR3: TGTGCCAGCAGCCAGGGGTATAGCAATCAGCCCCAGCATTTT.

The chain uses TRBV6-5 and TRBJ1-5, with D possibly matching TRBD1 (5 bases). The CDR3 covers 15 residues. Germline V CDR1 and CDR2: MNHEY, SVGAGI. The V end lost 5 bases, the J end lost 4 bases, and 15 bases lay between the germline ends. The DNA for the CDR3 is TGTGCCAGCAGTAGACAGACGGCTGCTAATCAGCCCCAGCATTTT. This sequence encodes CASSRQTAANQPQHF.

The rearrangement links TRBV2 to TRBJ1-1; D might be TRBD1 (5 bases). CDR3 size: 14 residues. The V end was cut by 6 bases, the J end by 6 bases, with 17 bases between. CDR1 SNHLY and CDR2 FYNNEI come from the germline V gene. CDR3 DNA: TGTGCCAGCAGAGGGACTAACGGTTTGGCTGAAGCTTTCTTT. It specifies CASRGTNGLAEAFF. Variable domain in full (rest from reference TRBV2 and TRBJ1-1): EPEVTQTPSHQVTQMGQEVILRCVPISNHLYFYWYRQILGQKVEFLVSFYNNEISEKSEIFDDQFSVERPDGSNFTLKIRSTKLEDSAMYFCASRGTNGLAEAFFGQGTRLTVV.

The rearrangement joins TRBV9 to TRBJ2-5, with a tentative D call TRBD2 (6 bases). The CDR3 contains 14 residues. The V gene's germline CDR1 is SGDLS and CDR2 YYNGEE. V was pared by 3 bases and J by 1 base, with 10 bases between. CDR3 sequence (DNA): TGTGCCAGCAGCGCCGGAGGGATCCAAGAGACCCAGTACTTC. It specifies CASSAGGIQETQYF. Based on the CDR3 plus reference TRBV9 and TRBJ2-5, the full variable domain is DSGVTQTPKHLITATGQRVTLRCSPRSGDLSVYWYQQSLDQGLQFLIQYYNGEERAKGNILERFSAQQFPDLHSELNLSSLELGDSALYFCASSAGGIQETQYFGPGTRLLVL.

This clone came up once. The chain recombines TRBV27 with TRBJ1-1; D remains unclear. This CDR3 is 18 amino acids long. Germline CDR1 and CDR2: MNHEY and SMNVEV (reference sequence). The ends were cut back, 2 bases at V and 0 bases at J, with 19 bases in the middle. The CDR3 DNA follows: TGTGCCAGCAGTTTAATCGGGGTAGGGCCCAAGGTGAACACTGAAGCTTTCTTT. This sequence encodes CASSLIGVGPKVNTEAFF.

The table lists this clone with a few counts. V gene TRBV27 combines with J gene TRBJ1-6, with unresolved D. CDR3 length equals 14 residues. Per germline, CDR1 MNHEY and CDR2 SMNVEV (reference sequence). V was cut by 2 bases and J by 9 bases, with 11 bases left in between. The CDR3 here is CASSLRLGLSPLHF. In DNA form, the CDR3 reads TGTGCCAGCAGTTTACGTCTAGGTCTTTCACCCCTCCACTTT.

V usage is TRBV2 and J usage is TRBJ2-3, with 12 nucleotides matching TRBD1. The CDR3 sequence is 15 residues long. Germline CDR1 is SNHLY and CDR2 is FYNNEI. The V gene end was trimmed by 8 bases and the J gene end by 3 bases; junction bases not matched to a gene: 6. The CDR3 region is CASGGQGARTDTQYF. Written as DNA, the CDR3 is TGTGCCAGCGGGGGACAGGGGGCGCGAACAGATACGCAGTATTTT.

V usage is TRBV5-6 and J usage is TRBJ1-2, with 11 bases identical to TRBD1. CDR3 length: 15 residues. CDR1 is SGHDT and CDR2 is YYEEEE in the germline V gene. With V trimmed by 4 bases and J by 6 bases, 8 bases remained unmatched. The CDR3 spells CASSVRWDRGDGYTF. In nucleotides, the CDR3 is TGTGCCAGCAGCGTCCGGTGGGACAGGGGGGATGGCTACACCTTC.

The chain couples TRBV6-5 to TRBJ1-1; TRBD1 aligns across 7 bases. The CDR3 length is 13 residues. V gave up 6 bases and J gave up 5 bases; unmatched junction bases: 6. Germline CDR1 MNHEY, CDR2 SVGAGI. Here the CDR3 reads CASRQGSRTEAFF. In DNA form, the CDR3 reads TGTGCCAGCAGACAGGGGTCGCGAACTGAAGCTTTCTTT.

This chain joins TRBV18 and TRBJ1-1; D gene unclear. The CDR3 sequence is 13 residues long. V lost 4 bases, J lost 4 bases, and 10 bases lay in between. The germline CDR1 and CDR2 sequences are KGHSH and LQKENI. The CDR3 nucleotides are TGTGCCAGCTCACTTGGCGAGGGCACTGAAGCTTTCTTT. Translating gives CASSLGEGTEAFF.

The chain couples TRBV6-5 to TRBJ1-2; 7 positions agree with TRBD1. The J segment lost 5 bases and the V segment lost 6 bases, leaving 6 bases of the junction unmatched. Germline V lookup: CDR1 MNHEY, CDR2 SVGAGI. This CDR3 contains 13 residues. CDR3 nucleotide sequence: TGTGCCAGCAGAGGGCAGGGGGGATATGGCTACACCTTC. Amino acid sequence: CASRGQGGYGYTF.

This clone was counted between two and nine times. The chain's CDR3 is CASKRGSNTEAFF. The CDR3 bases are TGTGCCAGCAAGAGGGGGTCGAACACTGAAGCTTTCTTT. The chain employs TRBV6-5 and TRBJ1-1; tentatively, D is TRBD1 (6 bases). V was shortened by 7 bases and J by 1 base, with 10 bases between the two germline ends. Germline-derived CDR1 and CDR2 are MNHEY and SVGAGI. The CDR3 totals 13 residues.

The chain has TRBV5-1 and TRBJ1-2, with unresolved D. The CDR3 runs to 14 residues. Per the germline V gene, CDR1 is SGHRS and CDR2 is YFSETQ. Trimming shortened V by 1 base and J by 0 bases, and 7 bases separated the two germline ends. CDR3 sequence: CASSLMGANYGYTF. CDR3 nucleotides: TGCGCCAGCAGCTTGATGGGAGCTAACTATGGCTACACCTTC.

This clone was seen more than once but under ten times. The chain recombines TRBV10-3 with TRBJ2-1, with D maybe TRBD2 (6 bases). Germline values: CDR1 ENHRY, CDR2 SYGVKD. V lost 3 bases, J lost 0 bases, and 15 bases lay in between. This CDR3 has 17 residues. The CDR3 DNA sequence: TGTGCCATCAGTGACCAACCCGGGGGTAGCTCCTACAATGAGCAGTTCTTC. Protein: CAISDQPGGSSYNEQFF.

This chain joins TRBV7-3 and TRBJ2-3, with TRBD2 matching 9 bases. This CDR3 has 16 amino acids. Germline CDR1 and CDR2: SGHTA and FQGTGA. After removal of 5 bases from V and 3 bases from J, the junction contained 9 bases not matched to a gene. CDR3 in amino acids: CASSLAGSQETDTQYF. The CDR3 bases are TGTGCCAGCAGCCTAGCGGGGTCGCAAGAAACAGATACGCAGTATTTT.